This TCR beta chain was observed in a study of spatial heterogeneity in lung cancer. About the research overall: An average of more than ten raw reads was observed per unique TCR and UMI combination.

This clonotype was observed many times. Germline V gene data show CDR1 as SNHLY and CDR2 as FYNNEI. Losses at the gene ends were 4 bases for V and 0 bases for J; bases not matched to a gene: 6. This CDR3 contains 16 residues. Time point noted: sample taken at primary tumor resection. No cells were sorted before sequencing. The whole RNA sequenced was extracted from tumor, nontumor lung or frozen PBMC. A unique molecular identifier was attached to every TCR cDNA molecule. Each CDR3 protein gets one entry after TCRdb re-called the 5' RACE reads with MiXCR. The sample has roughly 39,000 distinct CDR3 sequences; around 7% are singletons.

Sample: PBMCs, taken at surgery. The sequence derives from a male donor with early-stage non-small cell lung cancer. V and J are TRBV2 and TRBJ2-1; 7 bases are shared with TRBD1. CDR3 sequence: CASSAQGLSSYNEQFF. Written as DNA, the CDR3 is TGTGCCAGCAGTGCACAGGGGCTGAGCTCCTACAATGAGCAGTTCTTC.